Listed here are 2 T cell receptor beta chains from one sample, sequenced in a study of cytomegalovirus exposure and HLA in healthy donors (dated by TCRdb to between 2016 and 2019). The method behind the library was the immunoSEQ multiplex PCR assay. TCRdb limited this immuneACCESS table to in-frame rearrangements with V and J called. A share of clones is missing; checked studies link under half to unresolved V genes, and the rest is unexplained. The sample contains over 110,000 clones, about 88% of them found a single time. The ten largest clones capture roughly 9% of the sample. Sample: PBMCs. The receptors come from a man younger than 35 in good health and CMV-seropositive.

CDR3 sequence reads: CASSYSPGDSPLHF. The CDR3 DNA sequence: TGTGCCAGCAGTTACTCCCCGGGGGATTCACCCCTCCACTTT. This chain links TRBV6-5 with TRBJ1-6; D perhaps matches TRBD1 (5 bases). V lost 0 bases, J lost 8 bases, and 8 bases lay in between. This CDR3 comprises 14 residues. CDR1 is MNHEY, CDR2 SVGAGI, per germline.

V usage is TRBV19 and J usage is TRBJ2-3; D ambiguous. Trimming pared 7 bases from V and 3 bases from J, leaving 8 bases between. The germline V gene has CDR1 LNHDA and CDR2 SQIVND (reference sequence). This CDR3 is 12 amino acids long. The CDR3 DNA reads TGTGCCAGTATCAGTTGGACAGATACGCAGTATTTT. Its protein is CASISWTDTQYF.